This T cell receptor (beta chain) was recorded in a study of beta chain features in type 1 diabetes. The wider study: All samples combined gave over 100 million sorted cells for examination.

General observations from the study: Among patients with Type 1 diabetes, TCRB CDR3s were moderately but significantly shorter in every one of the four CD4+ subsets. PCR might favor shorter templates, equally in patients and controls.

V was cut by 4 bases and J by 7 bases, with 6 bases left in between. This CDR3 region has 11 residues. In germline, CDR1 is SGHRS, CDR2 YFSETQ. Sorting of CD4+ naive, central memory, regulatory and stem cell-like memory cells was performed via CD45RO/CCR7/CD25/CD127/CD95/CD27. Expressed TCRB transcripts were sequenced after all isolated RNA was converted to cDNA. Here immunoSEQ multiplex PCR was the method, and the copy in TCRdb shows in-frame clones only, minus some. The table includes under 850,000 clones, over 10% detected once. Concerning this clone itself: Its antigen is undetermined.

The sample consisted of naive CD4+ T cells from blood. This receptor was identified in a man younger than 35 with type 1 diabetes. The chain has TRBV5-1 and TRBJ2-1; no clear D gene. CDR3 in amino acids: CASSAINEQFF. CDR3 DNA: TGCGCCAGCAGCGCCATAAATGAGCAGTTCTTC.